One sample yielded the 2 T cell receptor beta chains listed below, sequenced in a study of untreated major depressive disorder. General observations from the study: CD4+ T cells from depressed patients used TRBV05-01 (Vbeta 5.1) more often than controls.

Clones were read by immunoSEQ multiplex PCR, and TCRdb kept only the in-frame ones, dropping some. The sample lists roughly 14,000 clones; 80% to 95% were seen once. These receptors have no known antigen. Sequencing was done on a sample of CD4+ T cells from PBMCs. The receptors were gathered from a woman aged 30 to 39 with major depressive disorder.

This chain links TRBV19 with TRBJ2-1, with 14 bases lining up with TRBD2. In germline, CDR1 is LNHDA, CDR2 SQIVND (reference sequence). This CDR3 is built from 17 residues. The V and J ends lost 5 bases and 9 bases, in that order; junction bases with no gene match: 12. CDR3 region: CASSPDLTSGRAVEQFF. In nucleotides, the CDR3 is TGTGCCAGTAGTCCCGACCTGACTAGCGGGAGGGCCGTTGAGCAGTTCTTC.

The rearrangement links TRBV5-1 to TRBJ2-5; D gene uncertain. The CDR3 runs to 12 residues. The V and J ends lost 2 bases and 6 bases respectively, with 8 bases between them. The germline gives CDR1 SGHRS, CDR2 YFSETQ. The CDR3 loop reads CASSLIGQTQYF. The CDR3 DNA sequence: TGCGCCAGCAGCTTAATTGGTCAGACCCAGTACTTC.